The entry below describes one TCR beta chain. Its matching antigen is unknown. The source of the sample is a study of shared clonotypes between healthy human individuals. General study results and limits: Sharing across four donors was highest in naive CD4 (around 5%) and lowest in memory CD8 (approximately 0.4%).

Genomic DNA from each subset was divided evenly over several immunoSEQ plates. The repertoire was sequenced with immunoSEQ multiplex PCR; TCRdb's copy has only in-frame clones and lacks some. Of about 960,000 clones in the sample, over 60% were seen once. This CDR3 spans 15 amino acids. From germline, CDR1 is LNHNV and CDR2 YYDKDF (reference sequence). J was trimmed by 2 bases and V by 4 bases; bases with no gene match: 7. The sequenced sample was memory CD4+ T cells sorted from blood. The subset is: CD45RA-negative fraction. The receptor comes from a man aged 18 to 29 in good health. The chain joins TRBV15 to TRBJ2-7; 8 nucleotides match TRBD1. CDR3 loop: CATSNWTGLPYEQYF. CDR3 nucleotide sequence: TGTGCCACCAGCAACTGGACAGGGTTGCCCTACGAGCAGTACTTC.